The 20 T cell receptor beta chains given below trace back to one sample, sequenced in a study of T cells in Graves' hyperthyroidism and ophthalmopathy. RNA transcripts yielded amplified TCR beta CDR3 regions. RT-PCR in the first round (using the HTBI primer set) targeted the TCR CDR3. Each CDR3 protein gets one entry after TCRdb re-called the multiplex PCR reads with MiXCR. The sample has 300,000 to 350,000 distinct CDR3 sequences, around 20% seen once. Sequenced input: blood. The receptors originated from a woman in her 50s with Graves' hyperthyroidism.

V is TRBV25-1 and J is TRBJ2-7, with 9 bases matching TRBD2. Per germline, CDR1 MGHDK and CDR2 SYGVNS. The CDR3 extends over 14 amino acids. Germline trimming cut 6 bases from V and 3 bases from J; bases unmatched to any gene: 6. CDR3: CASSGASGDYEQYF. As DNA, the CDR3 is TGTGCCAGCAGCGGGGCTAGCGGGGACTACGAGCAGTACTTC.

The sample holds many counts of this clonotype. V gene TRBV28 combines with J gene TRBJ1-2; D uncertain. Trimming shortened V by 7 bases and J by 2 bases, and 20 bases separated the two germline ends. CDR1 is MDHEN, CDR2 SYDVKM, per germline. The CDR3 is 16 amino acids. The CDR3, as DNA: TGTGCCAGCACCACCTGGGAGGGCCTTGGGAACTATGGCTACACCTTC. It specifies CASTTWEGLGNYGYTF.

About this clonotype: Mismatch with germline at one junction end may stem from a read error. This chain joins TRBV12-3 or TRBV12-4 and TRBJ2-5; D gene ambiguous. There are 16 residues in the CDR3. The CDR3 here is CASSFLLQKIAETRYF. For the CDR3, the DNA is TGTGCCAGCAGTTTTCTCTTGCAAAAGATTGCGGAGACCCGGTACTTC.

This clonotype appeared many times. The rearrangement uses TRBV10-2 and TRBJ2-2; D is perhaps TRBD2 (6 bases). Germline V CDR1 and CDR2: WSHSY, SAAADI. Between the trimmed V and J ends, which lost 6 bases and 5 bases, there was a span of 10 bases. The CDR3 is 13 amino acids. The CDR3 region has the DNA TGCGCCAGCAGCAAACGGGAGACCGGGGAGCTGTTTTTT. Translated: CASSKRETGELFF.

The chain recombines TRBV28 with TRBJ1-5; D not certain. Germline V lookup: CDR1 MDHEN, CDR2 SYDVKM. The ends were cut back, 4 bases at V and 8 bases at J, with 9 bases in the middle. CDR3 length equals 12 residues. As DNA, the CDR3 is TGTGCCAGCAGTTCCTACGGGAAGCCCCAGCATTTT. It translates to CASSSYGKPQHF.

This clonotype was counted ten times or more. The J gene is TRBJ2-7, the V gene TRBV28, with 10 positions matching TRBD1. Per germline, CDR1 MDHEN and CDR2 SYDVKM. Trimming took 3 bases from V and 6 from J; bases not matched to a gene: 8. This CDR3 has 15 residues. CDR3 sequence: CASSLAGTGDLEQYF. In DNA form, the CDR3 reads TGTGCCAGCAGTTTGGCCGGGACAGGGGATCTCGAGCAGTACTTC.

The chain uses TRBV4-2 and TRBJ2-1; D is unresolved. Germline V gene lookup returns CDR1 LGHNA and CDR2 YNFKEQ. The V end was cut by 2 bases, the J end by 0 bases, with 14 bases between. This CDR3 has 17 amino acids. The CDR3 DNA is TGTGCCAGCAGCCAAAGTACAGCCCGAAGCTCCTACAATGAGCAGTTCTTC. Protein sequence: CASSQSTARSSYNEQFF.

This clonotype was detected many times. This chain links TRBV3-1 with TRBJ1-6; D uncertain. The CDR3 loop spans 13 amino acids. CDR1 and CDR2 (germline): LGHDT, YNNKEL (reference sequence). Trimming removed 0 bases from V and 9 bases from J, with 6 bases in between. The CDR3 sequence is CASSQDSRSPLHF. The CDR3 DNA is TGTGCCAGCAGCCAAGATAGTCGTTCACCCCTCCACTTT.

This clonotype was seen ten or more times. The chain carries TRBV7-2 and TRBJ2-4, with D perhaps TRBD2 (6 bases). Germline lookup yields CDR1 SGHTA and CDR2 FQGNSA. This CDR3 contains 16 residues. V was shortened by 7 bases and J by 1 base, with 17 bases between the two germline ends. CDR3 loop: CASTLQGGDAKNIQYF. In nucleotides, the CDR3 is TGTGCCAGCACCCTGCAGGGCGGGGATGCCAAAAACATTCAGTACTTC.

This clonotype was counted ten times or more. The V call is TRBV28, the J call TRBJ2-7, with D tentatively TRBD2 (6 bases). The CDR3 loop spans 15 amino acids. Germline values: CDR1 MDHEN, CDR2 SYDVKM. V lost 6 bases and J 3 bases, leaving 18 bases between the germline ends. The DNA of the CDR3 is TGTGCCAGCAGACATCCCGGGACTCAGTACTACGAGCAGTACTTC. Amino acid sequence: CASRHPGTQYYEQYF.

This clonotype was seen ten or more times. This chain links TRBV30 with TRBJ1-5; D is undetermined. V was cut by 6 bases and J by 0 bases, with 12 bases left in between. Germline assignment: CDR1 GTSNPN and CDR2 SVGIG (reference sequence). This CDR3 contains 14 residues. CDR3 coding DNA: TGTGCCTGTGGTAGGCATTATAGCAATCAGCCCCAGCATTTT. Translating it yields CACGRHYSNQPQHF. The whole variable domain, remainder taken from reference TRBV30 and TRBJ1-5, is SQTIHQWPATLVQPVGSPLSLECTVEGTSNPNLYWYRQAAGRGLQLLFYSVGIGQISSEVPQNLSASRPQDRQFILSSKKLLLSDSGFYLCACGRHYSNQPQHFGDGTRLSIL.

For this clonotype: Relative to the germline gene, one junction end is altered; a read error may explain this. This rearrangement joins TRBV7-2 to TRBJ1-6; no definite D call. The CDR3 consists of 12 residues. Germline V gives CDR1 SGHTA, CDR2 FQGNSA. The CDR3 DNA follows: TGTGCCAGCAGCTTAACCTGGCCTACCCTCTTCTTT. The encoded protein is CASSLTWPTLFF. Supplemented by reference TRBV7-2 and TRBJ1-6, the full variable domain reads GAGVSQSPSNKVTEKGKDVELRCDPISGHTALYWYRQSLGQGLEFLIYFQGNSAPDKSGLPSDRFSAERTGGSVSTLTIQRTQQEDSAVYLCASSLTWPTLFFGNGTRLTVT.

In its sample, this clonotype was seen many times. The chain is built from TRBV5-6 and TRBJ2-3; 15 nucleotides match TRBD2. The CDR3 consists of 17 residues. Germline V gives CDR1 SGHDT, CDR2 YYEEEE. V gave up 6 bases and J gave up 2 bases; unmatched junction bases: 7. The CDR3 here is CASITGLAGGTTDTQYF. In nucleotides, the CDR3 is TGTGCCAGCATCACAGGACTAGCGGGGGGGACCACAGATACGCAGTATTTT.

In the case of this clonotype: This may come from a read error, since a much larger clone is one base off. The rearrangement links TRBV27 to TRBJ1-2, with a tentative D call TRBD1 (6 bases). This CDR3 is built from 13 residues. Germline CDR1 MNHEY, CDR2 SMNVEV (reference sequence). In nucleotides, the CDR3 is TGTGCCAGCTCGGGGGGGGCTAACTATGGCTGCACCTTC. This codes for CASSGGANYGCTF.

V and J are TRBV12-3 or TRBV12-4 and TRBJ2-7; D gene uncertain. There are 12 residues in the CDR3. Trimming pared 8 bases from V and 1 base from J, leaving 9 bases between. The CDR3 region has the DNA TGTGCCAGCGGTGTCGGATCCTACGAGCAGTACTTC. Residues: CASGVGSYEQYF.

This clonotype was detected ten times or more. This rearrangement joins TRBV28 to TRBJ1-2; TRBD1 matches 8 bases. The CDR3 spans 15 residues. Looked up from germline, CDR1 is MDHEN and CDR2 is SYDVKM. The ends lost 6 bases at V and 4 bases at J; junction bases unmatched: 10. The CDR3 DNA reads TGTGCCAGCAGGCCCGGGGACAGGTCGGCCTATGGCTACACCTTC. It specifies CASRPGDRSAYGYTF.

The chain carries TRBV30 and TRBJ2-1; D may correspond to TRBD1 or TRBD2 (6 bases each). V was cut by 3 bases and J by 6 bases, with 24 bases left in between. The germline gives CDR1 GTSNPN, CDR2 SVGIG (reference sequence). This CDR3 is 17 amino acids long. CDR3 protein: CAWRGGTRDWAFNEQFF. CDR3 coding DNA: TGTGCCTGGAGGGGGGGCACCCGGGACTGGGCGTTCAATGAGCAGTTCTTC. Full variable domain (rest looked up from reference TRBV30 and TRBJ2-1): SQTIHQWPATLVQPVGSPLSLECTVEGTSNPNLYWYRQAAGRGLQLLFYSVGIGQISSEVPQNLSASRPQDRQFILSSKKLLLSDSGFYLCAWRGGTRDWAFNEQFFGPGTRLTVL.

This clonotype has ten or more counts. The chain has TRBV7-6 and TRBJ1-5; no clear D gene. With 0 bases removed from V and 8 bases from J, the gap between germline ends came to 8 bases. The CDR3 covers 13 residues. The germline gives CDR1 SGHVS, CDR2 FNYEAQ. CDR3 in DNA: TGTGCCAGCAGCTTAGCCCCTGAGAAGCCCCAGCATTTT. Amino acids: CASSLAPEKPQHF.

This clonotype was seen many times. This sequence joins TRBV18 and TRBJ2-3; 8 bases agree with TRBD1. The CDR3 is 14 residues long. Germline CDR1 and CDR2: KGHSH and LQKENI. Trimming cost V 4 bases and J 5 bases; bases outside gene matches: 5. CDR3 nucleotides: TGTGCCAGCTCACTCGACAGGGGAAGAGATACGCAGTATTTT. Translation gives CASSLDRGRDTQYF. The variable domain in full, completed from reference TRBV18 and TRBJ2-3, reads NAGVMQNPRHLVRRRGQEARLRCSPMKGHSHVYWYRQLPEEGLKFMVYLQKENIIDESGMPKERFSAEFPKEGPSILRIQQVVRGDSAAYFCASSLDRGRDTQYFGPGTRLTVL.

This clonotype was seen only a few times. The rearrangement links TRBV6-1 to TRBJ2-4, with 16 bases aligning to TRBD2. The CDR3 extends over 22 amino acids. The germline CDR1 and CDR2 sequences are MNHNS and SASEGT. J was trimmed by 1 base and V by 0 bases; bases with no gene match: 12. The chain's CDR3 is CASSEALRGLAGGPRAKNIQYF. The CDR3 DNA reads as TGTGCCAGCAGTGAAGCGCTTCGGGGACTAGCGGGAGGGCCGAGGGCCAAAAACATTCAGTACTTC.